The 32 T cell receptor beta chains presented below share a single source sample, sequenced in a study of T cells in Graves' hyperthyroidism and ophthalmopathy. Amplified regions were TCR beta CDR3 sequences from RNA transcripts. HTBI primers drove first-round RT-PCR of the TCR CDR3. TCRdb independently ran MiXCR on the multiplex PCR reads; one entry per CDR3 protein. The sample contains about 700,000 distinct CDR3 sequences, 14% of which appear only once. The sample consisted of blood. The receptors derive from a woman aged 18-29 years with Graves' hyperthyroidism.

This clonotype was detected ten times or more. The chain has TRBV27 and TRBJ2-3, with no clear D. The CDR3 extends over 15 amino acids. The germline V gene encodes CDR1 MNHEY and CDR2 SMNVEV (reference sequence). Trimming took off 0 bases at V and 4 bases at J, with 11 bases between the two ends. The CDR3 DNA is TGTGCCAGCAGTTTATCCCCGGATTCATCAGATACGCAGTATTTT. This encodes CASSLSPDSSDTQYF.

This clonotype was recorded at least ten times. The chain has TRBV24-1 and TRBJ2-6; perhaps TRBD1 as D (5 bases). The CDR3 loop spans 15 amino acids. V was pared by 4 bases and J by 4 bases, with 10 bases between. Germline lookup yields CDR1 KGHDR and CDR2 SFDVKD. CDR3 nucleotide sequence: TGTGCCACCAGTGAAGCAGGGCGCGGGGCCAACGTCCTGACTTTC. Translating gives CATSEAGRGANVLTF.

A few counts support this clonotype. The chain has TRBV12-3 or TRBV12-4 and TRBJ2-3; the match to TRBD1 covers 10 bases. Trimming at V came to 9 bases and at J to 4 bases, leaving 7 bases not matched to a gene. CDR3 length: 14 residues. The CDR3 loop reads CASWDRGVADTQYF. The CDR3 DNA sequence: TGTGCCAGTTGGGACAGGGGAGTTGCAGATACGCAGTATTTT.

This clonotype has at least ten counts. The chain joins TRBV3-1 to TRBJ1-6; D is undetermined. Trimming took off 0 bases at V and 10 bases at J, with 10 bases between the two ends. This CDR3 spans 14 amino acids. Germline values: CDR1 LGHDT, CDR2 YNNKEL (reference sequence). The CDR3 is CASSQDAKESPLHF. The DNA for the CDR3 is TGTGCCAGCAGCCAAGACGCCAAGGAATCACCCCTCCACTTT.

V usage is TRBV19 and J usage is TRBJ2-2; TRBD2 matches at 8 bases. Germline V gene data show CDR1 as LNHDA and CDR2 as SQIVND (reference sequence). The CDR3 is made up of 17 amino acids. With V trimmed by 4 bases and J by 4 bases, 11 bases remained unmatched. The DNA for the CDR3 is TGTGCCAGTAGTACGGCAGCGGGAGAGGGCGTCACCGGGGAGCTGTTTTTT. It yields the protein CASSTAAGEGVTGELFF.

In its sample, this clonotype was seen a few times. V is TRBV18 and J is TRBJ1-2; D gene uncertain. The CDR3 runs to 13 residues. Between the trimmed V and J ends, which lost 3 bases and 3 bases, there was a span of 8 bases. CDR1 is KGHSH, CDR2 LQKENI, per germline. In DNA, the CDR3 is TGTGCCAGCTCACCTGACCTCGACTATGGCTACACCTTC. Amino acids: CASSPDLDYGYTF.

V gene TRBV6-5 combines with J gene TRBJ2-1; 7 nucleotides agree with TRBD1. This CDR3 contains 16 residues. Trimming at V came to 0 bases and at J to 2 bases, leaving 4 bases not matched to a gene. CDR1 is MNHEY and CDR2 is SVGAGI in the germline V gene. The CDR3 DNA sequence: TGTGCCAGCAGTTACTCGACAGGGCATCCCTACAATGAGCAGTTCTTC. Amino acids: CASSYSTGHPYNEQFF.

This clonotype was seen many times. V usage is TRBV7-3 and J usage is TRBJ2-1; the D is unclear. Germline V gene sequence: CDR1 SGHTA, CDR2 FQGTGA. Trimming removed 2 bases at V and 8 bases at J, with 10 bases between. The CDR3 length is 13 residues. The CDR3 loop reads CASSLVSRDEQFF. Here the CDR3 DNA reads TGTGCCAGCAGCTTAGTGTCACGCGATGAGCAGTTCTTC.

This chain connects TRBV7-9 to TRBJ2-7; 9 nucleotides align to TRBD1. The CDR3 is 15 amino acids. The germline CDR1 and CDR2 sequences are SEHNR and FQNEAQ (reference sequence). The V segment lost 1 base and the J segment 5 bases; nucleotides outside the gene matches: 6. CDR3 nucleotide sequence: TGTGCCAGCAGCTTAGGACAGGGGGGGAAGAACGAGCAGTACTTC. This gives the protein CASSLGQGGKNEQYF.

This clonotype has a count of ten or more. The CDR3 sequence is CASSHLLGYEQYF. The CDR3 DNA is TGCGCCAGCAGCCATCTCCTGGGGTACGAGCAGTACTTC. The V gene is TRBV4-1, the J gene TRBJ2-7; D call uncertain. This CDR3 contains 13 residues. Trimming took 3 bases from V and 4 from J, leaving 10 bases between them. Germline V gene sequence: CDR1 MGHRA, CDR2 YSYEKL.

The sample holds a few counts of this clonotype. The V call is TRBV27, the J call TRBJ2-5; possibly TRBD2 for D (5 bases). Germline assignment: CDR1 MNHEY and CDR2 SMNVEV (reference sequence). V lost 5 bases and J 2 bases, leaving 15 bases between the germline ends. The length of the CDR3 is 15 residues. The DNA of the CDR3 is TGTGCCAGCAGTGTGGCGGGCGAGCTACAAGAGACCCAGTACTTC. This sequence encodes CASSVAGELQETQYF.

The chain recombines TRBV19 with TRBJ1-5; 10 bases line up with TRBD1. The V and J ends lost 8 bases and 6 bases, in that order; junction bases with no gene match: 10. CDR1 is LNHDA, CDR2 SQIVND, per germline (reference sequence). There are 15 residues in the CDR3. The DNA of the CDR3 is TGTGCCAGTTGTCGCGGTGGACAGGGGGGTCAGCCCCAGCATTTT. Its translation is CASCRGGQGGQPQHF.

With regard to this clonotype: A read error may explain this, as a much larger clone is one base away. J is TRBJ2-1 and V is TRBV18, with 11 bases lining up with TRBD2. The germline gives CDR1 KGHSH, CDR2 LQKENI. Unmatched junction bases numbered 8, after V lost 2 bases and J lost 8 bases. The CDR3 totals 16 residues. The CDR3 bases are TGTGCCAGCTCACCAGACCTAGCGGGAGGTAAAGATGAGCAGTTCTTC. It specifies CASSPDLAGGKDEQFF.

This clonotype was seen a handful of times. The chain recombines TRBV28 with TRBJ2-4, with D possibly being TRBD2 (7 bases). This CDR3 is 16 amino acids long. With 6 bases removed from V and 2 bases from J, the gap between germline ends came to 17 bases. Germline lookup yields CDR1 MDHEN and CDR2 SYDVKM. The DNA of the CDR3 is TGTGCCAGCAGCCGAGGGGGGGTCCAAACCAAAAACATTCAGTACTTC. This translates into CASSRGGVQTKNIQYF.

Of note for this clonotype: This sequence may be a read error, since a much larger clone differs from it by one base. The DNA of the CDR3 is TGTGTCAGCAGTTTCCGGACGGAACAGGCCTACGAGCAGTACTTC. Translation: CVSSFRTEQAYEQYF. This chain uses TRBV28 with TRBJ2-7, with D possibly matching TRBD1 (5 bases). Germline V gene sequence: CDR1 MDHEN, CDR2 SYDVKM. The CDR3 is 15 amino acids.

A word on this clonotype: A read error is possible here, since a much larger clone lies one base away. V usage is TRBV7-2 and J usage is TRBJ1-5; 7 nucleotides match TRBD1. CDR1 and CDR2 from the germline V gene are SGHTA and FQGNSA. The length of the CDR3 is 15 residues. This CDR3 reads CASSAPGTVGQPQRF. CDR3 bases: TGTGCCAGCAGCGCCCCCGGGACAGTAGGCCAGCCCCAGCGTTTT.

This clonotype was observed at least ten times. This chain links TRBV20-1 with TRBJ2-3; 8 bases line up with TRBD1. Germline loops: CDR1 DFQATT, CDR2 SNEGSKA (reference sequence). This CDR3 has 17 amino acids. V lost 0 bases, J lost 0 bases, and 8 bases stayed unmatched. The CDR3 sequence is CSARDAQGAPSTDTQYF. The CDR3 region has the DNA TGCAGTGCTAGAGATGCGCAGGGGGCTCCTAGCACAGATACGCAGTATTTT.

This clonotype came up many times. V usage is TRBV7-6 and J usage is TRBJ2-5; D unresolved. The CDR3 totals 13 residues. Germline V gene lookup returns CDR1 SGHVS and CDR2 FNYEAQ. Deletions cut 3 bases from V and 0 bases from J, with 5 bases between. The CDR3 DNA is TGTGCCAGCAGCTTCGCGGACCAAGAGACCCAGTACTTC. Amino acids: CASSFADQETQYF.

In its sample, this clonotype was seen many times. The rearrangement joins TRBV2 to TRBJ2-3, with 7 bases aligning to TRBD1. CDR3 size: 14 residues. CDR1 is SNHLY, CDR2 FYNNEI, per germline. The junction had 8 bases not matched to a gene; V was cut back by 5 bases and J by 6 bases. The CDR3, as DNA: TGTGCCAGCAGTTTCAGGGGGTTGGCTGATACGCAGTATTTT. Translated: CASSFRGLADTQYF.

This clonotype was seen repeatedly, ten times or more. The chain has TRBV20-1 and TRBJ2-2, with 7 bases matching TRBD2. CDR1 and CDR2 (germline): DFQATT, SNEGSKA (reference sequence). The CDR3 is 16 residues long. The trim removed 3 bases at V and 3 bases at J, leaving 10 bases unmatched. The CDR3 is CSARRFQRGDTGELFF. DNA for the CDR3: TGCAGTGCTAGGCGTTTCCAGCGGGGTGACACCGGGGAGCTGTTTTTT.

This clonotype was counted ten times or more. V usage is TRBV27 and J usage is TRBJ2-5; 7 nucleotides agree with TRBD2. Germline V gene lookup returns CDR1 MNHEY and CDR2 SMNVEV (reference sequence). V shed 1 base, J shed 1 base, and the junction held 6 bases outside the gene matches. The length of the CDR3 is 16 residues. This chain's CDR3 is CASSLFAGEIQETQYF. The DNA for the CDR3 is TGTGCCAGCAGTTTATTCGCGGGAGAGATCCAAGAGACCCAGTACTTC.

The genes are TRBV20-1 and TRBJ2-7; D call uncertain. Trimming removed 2 bases at V and 0 bases at J, with 14 bases between. Germline assignment: CDR1 DFQATT and CDR2 SNEGSKA (reference sequence). The CDR3 is made up of 15 amino acids. For the CDR3, the DNA is TGCAGTGCTAGAAATGGTTACACCTTCTCCTACGAGCAGTACTTC. Translation: CSARNGYTFSYEQYF.

V is TRBV7-9 and J is TRBJ2-4, with TRBD1 matching over 8 bases. There are 19 residues in the CDR3. CDR1 and CDR2 (germline): SEHNR, FQNEAQ (reference sequence). V shed 4 bases and J 6 bases; nucleotides not matched to a gene: 20. CDR3 in amino acids: CASSSDRVVGSGTGNIQYF. The CDR3 nucleotides read TGTGCCAGCAGCTCGGACAGGGTGGTCGGTTCGGGGACCGGAAACATTCAGTACTTC.

At least ten counts were recorded for this clonotype. The chain uses TRBV11-1 and TRBJ2-1; TRBD1 aligns across 7 bases. J was trimmed by 7 bases and V by 1 base; bases with no gene match: 7. The CDR3 consists of 15 residues. Germline V CDR1 and CDR2: SGHAT, FQDESV (reference sequence). The CDR3 coding sequence is TGTGCCAGCAGCTTAGGAGGGGGCGTGAAGAATGAGCAGTTCTTC. Translated, it gives CASSLGGGVKNEQFF. The variable domain in full, with the rest retrieved from reference TRBV11-1 and TRBJ2-1, is EAEVAQSPRYKITEKSQAVAFWCDPISGHATLYWYRQILGQGPELLVQFQDESVVDDSQLPKDRFSAERLKGVDSTLKIQPAELGDSAMYLCASSLGGGVKNEQFFGPGTRLTVL.

This clonotype was found many times. V is TRBV11-2 and J is TRBJ2-7, with 7 bases that match TRBD1. The V gene's germline CDR1 is SGHAT and CDR2 FQNNGV. This CDR3 contains 15 residues. The J segment lost 3 bases and the V segment lost 4 bases, leaving 9 bases of the junction unmatched. The CDR3 nucleotides read TGTGCCAGCAGCTCCCTTAGGACAGGCCTCTACGAGCAGTACTTC. Translation gives CASSSLRTGLYEQYF.

This clonotype was picked up many times. V usage is TRBV7-6 and J usage is TRBJ2-5, with TRBD1 identical over 7 bases. The germline CDR1 and CDR2 sequences are SGHVS and FNYEAQ. The J segment lost 1 base and the V segment lost 5 bases, leaving 10 bases of the junction unmatched. The CDR3 runs 16 residues. The CDR3 sequence: CASSGIGDRAQETQYF. In nucleotides, the CDR3 is TGTGCCAGCAGCGGGATCGGAGACAGGGCCCAAGAGACCCAGTACTTC. Full variable domain (outside the CDR3, taken from reference TRBV7-6 and TRBJ2-5): GAGVSQSPRYKVTKRGQDVALRCDPISGHVSLYWYRQALGQGPEFLTYFNYEAQQDKSGLPNDRFSAERPEGSISTLTIQRTEQRDSAMYRCASSGIGDRAQETQYFGPGTRLLVL.

This clonotype was detected only a few times. The chain carries TRBV7-9 and TRBJ1-5; D might be TRBD1 (5 bases). The CDR3 has 15 amino acids. Trimming shortened V by 1 base and J by 3 bases, and 10 bases separated the two germline ends. Germline V gene lookup returns CDR1 SEHNR and CDR2 FQNEAQ (reference sequence). CDR3 sequence: CASSLGSGHNQPQHF. The DNA for the CDR3 is TGTGCCAGCAGCTTAGGTTCGGGGCACAATCAGCCCCAGCATTTT.

This clonotype was recorded at least ten times. V usage is TRBV13 and J usage is TRBJ2-1, with D perhaps TRBD1 (6 bases). Trimming removed 1 base from V and 1 base from J, with 17 bases in between. This CDR3 contains 18 residues. Germline CDR1 PRHDT, CDR2 FYEKMQ (reference sequence). The CDR3 is CASSLDAYRVGSYNEQFF. CDR3 in DNA: TGTGCCAGCAGCTTAGACGCATACAGGGTAGGGTCCTACAATGAGCAGTTCTTC.

This clonotype was seen a handful of times. In DNA, the CDR3 is TGCGCCAGCAGCTTGGTTGCGGGGGCGAGGACTGAAGCTTTCTTT. This codes for CASSLVAGARTEAFF. This sequence joins TRBV5-1 and TRBJ1-1; D might be TRBD1 (6 bases). The germline V and J ends were trimmed by 0 bases and 5 bases, with 14 bases remaining between them. The CDR3 contains 15 residues. Germline V gene lookup returns CDR1 SGHRS and CDR2 YFSETQ.

This clonotype was seen only a few times. The rearrangement links TRBV2 to TRBJ2-3; D gene unclear. The CDR3 length is 15 residues. Germline CDR1 is SNHLY and CDR2 is FYNNEI. Trimming removed 6 bases at V and 5 bases at J, with 18 bases between. Here the CDR3 reads CASSLTWTGEDTQYF. The CDR3 DNA is TGTGCCAGCAGCCTGACCTGGACCGGCGAAGATACGCAGTATTTT.

This clonotype was observed a handful of times. For the CDR3, the DNA is TGTGCCAGCAGACACAAACGAACCGGGACCCTCACCAATGAGCAGTTCTTC. Amino acids: CASRHKRTGTLTNEQFF. The chain carries TRBV6-2 or TRBV6-3 and TRBJ2-1; D may match TRBD1 or TRBD2 (5 bases each). V was pared by 6 bases and J by 6 bases, with 24 bases between. CDR1 and CDR2 from the germline V gene are MNHEY and SVGEGT. The length of the CDR3 is 17 residues.

This clonotype was recorded a few times. The chain has TRBV27 and TRBJ1-5; 9 nucleotides agree with TRBD1. The CDR3 is 13 residues long. With V trimmed by 11 bases and J by 4 bases, 6 bases remained unmatched. Germline CDR1 and CDR2: MNHEY and SMNVEV (reference sequence). CDR3 amino acids: CAGRGTGNQPQHF. The CDR3 DNA follows: TGTGCCGGACGGGGGACAGGGAATCAGCCCCAGCATTTT.